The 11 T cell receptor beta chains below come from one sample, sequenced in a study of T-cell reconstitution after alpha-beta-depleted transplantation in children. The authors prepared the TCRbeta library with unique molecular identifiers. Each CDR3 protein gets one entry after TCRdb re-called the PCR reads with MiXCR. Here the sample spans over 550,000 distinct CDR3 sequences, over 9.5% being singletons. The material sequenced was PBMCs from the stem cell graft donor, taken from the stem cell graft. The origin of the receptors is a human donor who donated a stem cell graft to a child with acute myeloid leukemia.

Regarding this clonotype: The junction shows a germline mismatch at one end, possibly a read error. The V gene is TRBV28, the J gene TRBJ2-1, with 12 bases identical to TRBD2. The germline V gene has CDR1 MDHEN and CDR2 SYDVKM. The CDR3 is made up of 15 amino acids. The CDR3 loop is CAISRLAGVIIEQFF. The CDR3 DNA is TGTGCCATCAGTCGACTAGCGGGAGTGATTATTGAGCAGTTCTTC. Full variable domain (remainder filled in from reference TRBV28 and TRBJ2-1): DVKVTQSSRYLVKRTGEKVFLECVQDMDHENMFWYRQDPGLGLRLIYFSYDVKMKEKGDIPEGYSVSREKKERFSLILESASTNQTSMYLCAISRLAGVIIEQFFGPGTRLTVL.

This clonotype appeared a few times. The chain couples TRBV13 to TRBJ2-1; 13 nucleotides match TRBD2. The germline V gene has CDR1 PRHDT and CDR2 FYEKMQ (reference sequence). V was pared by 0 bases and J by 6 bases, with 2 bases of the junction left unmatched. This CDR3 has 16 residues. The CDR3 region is CASSLGGTSGINEQFF. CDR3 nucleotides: TGTGCCAGCAGCTTAGGGGGGACTAGCGGGATCAATGAGCAGTTCTTC.

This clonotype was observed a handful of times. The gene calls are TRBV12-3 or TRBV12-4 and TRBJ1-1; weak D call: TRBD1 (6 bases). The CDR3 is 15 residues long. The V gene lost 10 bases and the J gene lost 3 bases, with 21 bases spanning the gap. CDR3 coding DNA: TGTGCCACCTCACCCGGTGGACAGCGGCACACTGAAGCTTTCTTT. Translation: CATSPGGQRHTEAFF.

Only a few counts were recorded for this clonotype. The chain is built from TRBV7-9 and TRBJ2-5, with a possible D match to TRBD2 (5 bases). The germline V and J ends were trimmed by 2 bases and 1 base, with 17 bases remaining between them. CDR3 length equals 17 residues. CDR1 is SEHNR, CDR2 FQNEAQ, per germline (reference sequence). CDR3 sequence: CASSLIPTRAAQETQYF. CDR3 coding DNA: TGTGCCAGCAGCTTAATCCCGACTCGAGCGGCCCAAGAGACCCAGTACTTC. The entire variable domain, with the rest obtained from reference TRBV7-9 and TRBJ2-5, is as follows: DTGVSQNPRHKITKRGQNVTFRCDPISEHNRLYWYRQTLGQGPEFLTYFQNEAQLEKSRLLSDRFSAERPKGSFSTLEIQRTEQGDSAMYLCASSLIPTRAAQETQYFGPGTRLLVL.

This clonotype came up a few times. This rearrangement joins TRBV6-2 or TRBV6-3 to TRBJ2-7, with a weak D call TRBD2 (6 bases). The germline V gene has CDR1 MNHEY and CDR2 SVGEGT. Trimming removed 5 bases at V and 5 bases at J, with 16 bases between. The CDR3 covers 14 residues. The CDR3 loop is CASSINGRSDEQYF. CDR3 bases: TGTGCCAGCAGTATAAACGGGAGAAGTGACGAGCAGTACTTC.

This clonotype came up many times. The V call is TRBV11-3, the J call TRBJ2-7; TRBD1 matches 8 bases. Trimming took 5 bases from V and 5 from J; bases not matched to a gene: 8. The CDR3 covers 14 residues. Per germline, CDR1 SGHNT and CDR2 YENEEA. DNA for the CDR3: TGTGCCAGCAGCCGCCCCGACAGGGGAAACGAGCAGTACTTC. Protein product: CASSRPDRGNEQYF. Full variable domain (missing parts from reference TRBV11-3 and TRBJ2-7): EAGVVQSPRYKIIEKKQPVAFWCNPISGHNTLYWYLQNLGQGPELLIRYENEEAVDDSQLPKDRFSAERLKGVDSTLKIQPAELGDSAVYLCASSRPDRGNEQYFGPGTRLTVT.

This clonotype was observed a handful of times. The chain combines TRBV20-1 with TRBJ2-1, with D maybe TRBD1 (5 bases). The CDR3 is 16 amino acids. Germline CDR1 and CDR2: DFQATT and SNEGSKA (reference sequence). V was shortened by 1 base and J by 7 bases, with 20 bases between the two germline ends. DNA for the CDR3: TGCAGTGCTAGAGTAGCCTTAGGTGCAGGGATAAATGAGCAGTTCTTC. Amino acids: CSARVALGAGINEQFF.

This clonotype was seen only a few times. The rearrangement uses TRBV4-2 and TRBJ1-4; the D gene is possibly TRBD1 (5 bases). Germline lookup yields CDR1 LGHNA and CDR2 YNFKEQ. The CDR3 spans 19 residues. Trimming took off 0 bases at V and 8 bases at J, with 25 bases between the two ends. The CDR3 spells CASSQDQRREPSGREKLFF. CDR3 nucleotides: TGTGCCAGCAGCCAAGATCAGCGCAGGGAGCCGTCTGGTCGGGAAAAACTGTTTTTT.

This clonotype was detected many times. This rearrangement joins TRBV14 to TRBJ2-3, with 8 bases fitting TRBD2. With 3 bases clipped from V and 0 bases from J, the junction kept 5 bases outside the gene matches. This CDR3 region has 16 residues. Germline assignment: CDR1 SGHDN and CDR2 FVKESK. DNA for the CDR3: TGTGCCAGCAGCCAGAGACTAGCGTGGAGCACAGATACGCAGTATTTT. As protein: CASSQRLAWSTDTQYF.

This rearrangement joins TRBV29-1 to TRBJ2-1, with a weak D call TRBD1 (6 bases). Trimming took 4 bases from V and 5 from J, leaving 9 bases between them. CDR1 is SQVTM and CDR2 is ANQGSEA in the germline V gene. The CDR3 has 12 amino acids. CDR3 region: CSVGQVNNEQFF. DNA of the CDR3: TGCAGCGTTGGACAGGTTAACAATGAGCAGTTCTTC.

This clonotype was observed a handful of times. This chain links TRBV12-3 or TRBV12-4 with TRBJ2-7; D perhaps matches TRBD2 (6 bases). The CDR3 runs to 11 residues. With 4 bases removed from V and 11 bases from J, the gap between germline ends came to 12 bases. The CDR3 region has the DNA TGTGCCAGCAGTTCTACCGAGCGGGAGTACTTC. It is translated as CASSSTEREYF.